A selection of T cell receptor beta chains follows, all from one sample in a study of TIL therapy for anti-PD-1-resistant metastatic lung cancer. Sequenced by immunoSEQ multiplex PCR; TCRdb stores in-frame clones only, minus some. The table lists 18,000 or so clones, roughly 80% of them singletons. The sequenced sample was blood, obtained at baseline. These receptors were obtained from a person aged 25 to 85 with non-small cell lung cancer. CDR3s include the opening cysteine and the closing phenylalanine or tryptophan. A D gene is named only where the DNA matches it firmly. Expanded clones get a size class; other rows say once, few or many, or leave the size out.

j_call | clone_size | d_call | v_call | cdr3_nt | cdr3_aa
TRBJ2-1 | - | - | TRBV7-2 | TGTGCCAGCAGCACCGGGCCAACCCCTTGGGAGCAGTTCTTC | CASSTGPTPWEQFF
TRBJ1-1 | - | - | TRBV6-6 | TGTGCCAGCATACGGGGGGCCATGAACACTGAAGCTTTCTTT | CASIRGAMNTEAFF
TRBJ1-4 | - | - | TRBV15 | TGTGCCACCAGCAGGTTGGGGAGGGCCCGATTGAGTGAAAAACTGTTTTTT | CATSRLGRARLSEKLFF
TRBJ1-2 | - | TRBD1 | TRBV5-1 | TGCGCCAGCAGCTTGGCCGGGCTTTTAAGGAGACAGGGGGCAGATGGCTACACCTTC | CASSLAGLLRRQGADGYTF
TRBJ1-1 | - | - | TRBV30 | TGTGCCTGGACCCGGGGGGGCCAAGGTGGGACTGAAGCTTTCTTT | CAWTRGGQGGTEAFF
TRBJ2-7 | once | TRBD2 | TRBV5-6 | TGTGCCAGCAGCTTGGCCGGTCTGGGCGGGGGAACGTCCTACGAGCAGTACTTC | CASSLAGLGGGTSYEQYF
TRBJ2-7 | - | - | TRBV6-5 | TGTGCCAGCAGCCGGAGCGAAAACGAGCAGTACTTC | CASSRSENEQYF
TRBJ1-5 | - | - | TRBV28 | TGTGCCAGCACCGCACAGGGATTTAATCAGCCCCAGCATTTT | CASTAQGFNQPQHF
TRBJ2-4 | - | TRBD2 | TRBV4-1 | TGCGCCAGCAGCCCTGCTCAGCGGGGGGGTCTTGGCAAAAACATTCAGTACTTC | CASSPAQRGGLGKNIQYF
TRBJ1-1 | - | - | TRBV19 | TGTGCCAGTAGTATTGGGTGGACTGAAGCTTTCTTT | CASSIGWTEAFF
TRBJ2-1 | - | - | TRBV4-3 | TGCGCCAGCAGCCAGCAGGTCAACTACAATGAGCAGTTCTTC | CASSQQVNYNEQFF
TRBJ2-1 | - | - | TRBV5-1 | TGCGCCAGCAGCTTGGGAAGCGGCTACAATGAGCAGTTCTTC | CASSLGSGYNEQFF
TRBJ2-3 | - | TRBD2 | TRBV11-2 | TGTGCCAGCAGCTTCGGCGGTGGCGGGAGGTCCACAGATACGCAGTATTTT | CASSFGGGGRSTDTQYF
TRBJ2-3 | - | TRBD1 | TRBV2 | TGTGCCAGCAGTGACGGGGACAGGAGGTATTTT | CASSDGDRRYF
TRBJ2-7 | once | - | TRBV5-6 | TGTGCCAGCAGCTCCCAGGACTGGTCCTACGAGCAGTACTTC | CASSSQDWSYEQYF
TRBJ2-5 | - | - | TRBV6-5 | TGTGCCAGCAGTTCCACTCAAGAGACCCAGTACTTC | CASSSTQETQYF
TRBJ2-1 | once | - | TRBV7-2 | TGTGCCAGCAGTCCTGCTAATGAGCAGTTCTTC | CASSPANEQFF
TRBJ2-3 | - | - | TRBV27 | TGTGCCAGCAGTTCATCAGGGGCGCGTGTGGATACGCAGTATTTT | CASSSSGARVDTQYF
TRBJ2-5 | - | TRBD1 | TRBV5-5 | TGTGCCAGCAGTTGGGACAGGGGGCTCGGGGAGACCCAGTACTTC | CASSWDRGLGETQYF
TRBJ1-2 | - | - | TRBV30 | TGTGCCTGGAGAGGACAGTCTTGGGGCTACACCTTC | CAWRGQSWGYTF
TRBJ2-3 | - | - | TRBV5-1 | TGCGCCAGCAGCTCAGAGAGCACAGATACGCAGTATTTT | CASSSESTDTQYF
TRBJ2-1 | - | TRBD2 | TRBV7-2 | TGTGCCAGCAGCTTAGAGGTAGCGGGGGGCGGTGAGCAGTTCTTC | CASSLEVAGGGEQFF
TRBJ2-2 | - | TRBD2 | TRBV7-2 | TGTGCCAGCAGCTTAAGAGCGGGGGGGCTCGGTGGGGCCGGGGAGCTGTTTTTT | CASSLRAGGLGGAGELFF
TRBJ1-2 | - | TRBD1 | TRBV6-5 | TGTGCCAGCAGTTACGCGACAGGGAACTATGGCTACACCTTC | CASSYATGNYGYTF
TRBJ1-4 | few | - | TRBV29-1 | TGCAGCGTCGAGGGGTTTGGTGAAAAACTGTTTTTT | CSVEGFGEKLFF
TRBJ2-1 | - | TRBD2 | TRBV27 | TGTGCCAGCCTGGGGACTACGAACAATGAGCAGTTCTTC | CASLGTTNNEQFF
TRBJ2-3 | - | TRBD1 | TRBV30 | TGTGCCTGGAGCCCGGGCGACAGGGCAGATACGCAGTATTTT | CAWSPGDRADTQYF
TRBJ1-2 | few | - | TRBV10-3 | TGTGCCACCGGGGGGAGCGGCTACACCTTC | CATGGSGYTF
TRBJ2-3 | - | - | TRBV7-2 | TGTGCCAGCAGCTTAGTGGGTAGCATTAGCACAGATACGCAGTATTTT | CASSLVGSISTDTQYF
TRBJ1-2 | - | TRBD1 | TRBV6-5 | TGTGCCAGCAGTTACCTAGACAGGGTCGGTGGCTACACCTTC | CASSYLDRVGGYTF
TRBJ1-4 | - | - | TRBV14 | TGTGCCTCATCCCTCTCGTCAGGGGAGCGGAAACTGTTTTTT | CASSLSSGERKLFF
TRBJ2-7 | - | TRBD2 | TRBV5-6 | TGTGCCAGCAGCTTTCCGACTAGCGGGGGCTACGAGCAGTACTTC | CASSFPTSGGYEQYF
TRBJ1-5 | few | TRBD1 | TRBV30 | TGTGCCTGGAGTAGGGAACAGGGGAATCAGCCCCAGCATTTT | CAWSREQGNQPQHF
TRBJ1-1 | few | TRBD1 | TRBV4-3 | TGCGCCAGCAGCCAAGATTTGGGACAGGGAACCGAAGCTTTCTTT | CASSQDLGQGTEAFF
TRBJ2-1 | - | - | TRBV11-3 | TGTGCCAGCAGCCCACCGGGGTACAATGAGCAGTTCTTC | CASSPPGYNEQFF
TRBJ1-4 | - | - | TRBV19 | TGTGCCAGTAGGTCCGCGGGATGGAATGAAAAACTGTTTTTT | CASRSAGWNEKLFF
TRBJ1-3 | - | - | TRBV18 | TGTGCCAGCTCACCACTTAACCTGAGGGGAAACACCATATATTTT | CASSPLNLRGNTIYF
TRBJ2-1 | - | - | TRBV6-4 | TGTGCCAGCAGACCTTCAGGAACGGGTCACAATGAGCAGTTCTTC | CASRPSGTGHNEQFF
TRBJ1-1 | once | - | TRBV6-6 | TGTGCCAGCAGCCCAACCGGGGAAATCACTGAAGCTTTCTTT | CASSPTGEITEAFF
TRBJ1-2 | - | TRBD1 | TRBV7-2 | TGTGCCAGCACCCTAACCTATCGGACAGGCAGCTATGGCTACACCTTC | CASTLTYRTGSYGYTF
TRBJ2-7 | - | - | TRBV27 | TGTGCCAGCAGTTTATTGGGCGGAACCGAGCAGTACTTC | CASSLLGGTEQYF
TRBJ2-3 | - | - | TRBV9 | TGTGCCAACAGCGTAGTATTAGGGGGGAACACAGATACGCAGTATTTT | CANSVVLGGNTDTQYF
TRBJ2-2 | - | TRBD2 | TRBV7-3 | TGTGCCAGCAGCTTAAGATCTAGCGGGGGAAGCACCGGGGAGCTGTTTTTT | CASSLRSSGGSTGELFF
TRBJ1-4 | - | - | TRBV2 | TGTGCCAGCAGTGAATCCCCTAATGAAAAACTGTTTTTT | CASSESPNEKLFF
TRBJ1-6 | - | - | TRBV4-3 | TGCGCCAGCAGCCAGGCCTCCTATAATTCACCCCTCCACTTT | CASSQASYNSPLHF
TRBJ2-3 | - | TRBD2 | TRBV14 | TGTGCCAGCAGCCGCCTAACTAGCGGGGGAACAGATACGCAGTATTTT | CASSRLTSGGTDTQYF
TRBJ2-7 | - | TRBD1 | TRBV5-4 | TGTGCCAGCAGCCTGGACAGGGAAGGCGAGCAGTACTTC | CASSLDREGEQYF
TRBJ2-5 | - | - | TRBV19 | TGTGCCAGTAGTATCGGCAGAAATACCCAAGAGACCCAGTACTTC | CASSIGRNTQETQYF
TRBJ1-1 | - | - | TRBV5-1 | TGCGCCAGCAGTTCTGAACAGGGTAGGGGGACTGAAGCTTTCTTT | CASSSEQGRGTEAFF
TRBJ1-2 | - | - | TRBV5-1 | TGCGCCAGCAGCTTCTCGGCCTATGGCTACACCTTC | CASSFSAYGYTF
TRBJ1-1 | few | - | TRBV2 | TGTGCCAGCAGTTCCGACACGAACACTGAAGCTTTCTTT | CASSSDTNTEAFF
TRBJ2-2 | - | TRBD1 | TRBV23-1 | TGCGCCAGCAGTCAATGGGACAGCCTGAACACCGGGGAGCTGTTTTTT | CASSQWDSLNTGELFF
TRBJ1-1 | - | TRBD1 | TRBV18 | TGTGCCAGCTCGCCTAGGGACAGTCGGGACACTGAAGCTTTCTTT | CASSPRDSRDTEAFF
TRBJ1-6 | - | - | TRBV11-2 | TGTGCCAGCAGCTTAGCACAGAGAAATTCACCCCTCCACTTT | CASSLAQRNSPLHF
TRBJ1-1 | - | - | TRBV27 | TGTGCCAGCAGTCAGTACAGGGAGACTGAAGCTTTCTTT | CASSQYRETEAFF
TRBJ1-2 | - | TRBD1 | TRBV9 | TGTGCCAGCAGCCCGGGGGGACAGGGACATGGCTACACCTTC | CASSPGGQGHGYTF
TRBJ1-3 | once | - | TRBV27 | TGTGCCAGCAGCCCGGACCGGACTGGGGGAAACACCATATATTTT | CASSPDRTGGNTIYF
TRBJ2-3 | once | - | TRBV9 | TGTGCCAGCAGCGTAGCGGGTAGCACAGATACGCAGTATTTT | CASSVAGSTDTQYF
TRBJ1-5 | - | - | TRBV7-2 | TGTGCCAGCAGCTTCCTTTCTCCGTATCAGCCCCAGCATTTT | CASSFLSPYQPQHF
TRBJ2-2 | - | - | TRBV9 | TGTGCCAGCAGCGTAGAAATGGTCACCGGGGAGCTGTTTTTT | CASSVEMVTGELFF